The 8 T cell receptor beta chains presented below share a single source sample, sequenced in a study of beta chain features in type 1 diabetes. Every bit of the isolated RNA underwent reverse transcription, so sequencing read expressed TCRB transcripts. Profiling relied on immunoSEQ multiplex PCR, and the TCRdb table lists in-frame clones only, not all of them. This table holds about 350,000 clones, less than 20% found once. Sequencing input: naive CD4+ T cells from blood. These receptors all stem from a woman between 18 and 30 years old in good health.

In the case of this clone: Other DNA variants within this sample encode the same CDR3. The V and J genes are TRBV9 and TRBJ2-2, with D tentatively TRBD1 (6 bases). The CDR3 is 14 amino acids. The V gene's germline CDR1 is SGDLS and CDR2 YYNGEE. The V and J ends lost 3 bases and 4 bases respectively, with 10 bases between them. The CDR3: CASSDGTTTGELFF. In nucleotides, the CDR3 is TGTGCCAGCAGCGACGGGACAACCACCGGGGAGCTGTTTTTT.

The chain joins TRBV11-2 to TRBJ2-5, with 10 bases that match TRBD2. The CDR3 consists of 15 residues. Germline CDR1 SGHAT, CDR2 FQNNGV. The trim removed 4 bases at V and 9 bases at J, leaving 11 bases unmatched. The CDR3 loop is CASSSLAGAPRPQYF. CDR3 DNA sequence: TGTGCCAGCAGCTCCCTAGCGGGAGCCCCCCGTCCCCAGTACTTC. The variable domain in full, with the rest retrieved from reference TRBV11-2 and TRBJ2-5, is EAGVAQSPRYKIIEKRQSVAFWCNPISGHATLYWYQQILGQGPKLLIQFQNNGVVDDSQLPKDRFSAERLKGVDSTLKIQPAKLEDSAVYLCASSSLAGAPRPQYFGPGTRLLVL.

This clone was observed a handful of times. The rearrangement uses TRBV12-5 and TRBJ2-4, with no clear D. CDR1 LGHNT and CDR2 FRNRAP come from the germline V gene. V shed 4 bases and J shed 9 bases, with 19 bases lying between them. The length of the CDR3 is 15 residues. The CDR3 DNA reads TGTGCTAGTGGTTCCCTTACCGGTGCCAAACTCATTCAGTACTTC. It codes for CASGSLTGAKLIQYF.

The V call is TRBV20-1, the J call TRBJ2-7, with D possibly matching TRBD1 (6 bases). In germline, CDR1 is DFQATT, CDR2 SNEGSKA (reference sequence). V was trimmed by 0 bases and J by 12 bases, leaving 12 bases between them. This CDR3 has 11 residues. For the CDR3, the DNA is TGCAGTGCTAGAGAGAGCCAGGGGACGTACTTC. It encodes CSARESQGTYF.

This clone came up a few times. V and J are TRBV9 and TRBJ1-4; D unclear. The V and J ends lost 2 bases and 3 bases respectively, with 5 bases between them. Germline V gene lookup returns CDR1 SGDLS and CDR2 YYNGEE. This CDR3 contains 13 residues. The CDR3 sequence is CASSVEPNEKLFF. DNA of the CDR3: TGTGCCAGCAGCGTCGAGCCTAATGAAAAACTGTTTTTT. Filled out from reference TRBV9 and TRBJ1-4, the complete variable domain reads DSGVTQTPKHLITATGQRVTLRCSPRSGDLSVYWYQQSLDQGLQFLIQYYNGEERAKGNILERFSAQQFPDLHSELNLSSLELGDSALYFCASSVEPNEKLFFGSGTQLSVL.

This clone was recorded a few times. V and J are TRBV7-8 and TRBJ2-1, with a possible D match to TRBD2 (6 bases). The CDR3 runs 16 residues. Germline-derived CDR1 and CDR2 are SGHVS and FQNEAQ. Trimming removed 4 bases from V and 1 base from J, with 14 bases in between. In nucleotides, the CDR3 is TGTGCCAGCAGCTCCTCCATTCGGGGGTCCTACAATGAGCAGTTCTTC. As protein: CASSSSIRGSYNEQFF.

V is TRBV5-1 and J is TRBJ1-5; 11 positions agree with TRBD1. This CDR3 spans 15 amino acids. V was clipped by 0 bases and J by 7 bases; unmatched bases: 3. Looked up from germline, CDR1 is SGHRS and CDR2 is YFSETQ. Here the CDR3 DNA reads TGCGCCAGCAGCTTGGATGGGACAGGGGGACAGCCCCAGCATTTT. Protein product: CASSLDGTGGQPQHF.

This clone was recorded a few times. The chain is built from TRBV14 and TRBJ2-3; D remains unclear. CDR3 length: 16 residues. CDR1 SGHDN and CDR2 FVKESK come from the germline V gene. The V end lost 0 bases, the J end lost 2 bases, and 12 bases lay between the germline ends. CDR3: CASSQDKWYFTDTQYF. DNA of the CDR3: TGTGCCAGCAGCCAAGATAAGTGGTACTTCACAGATACGCAGTATTTT.